The entry that follows covers one T cell receptor (beta chain) sequence. Its antigen is unidentified. This CDR3 spans 16 amino acids. Germline V gene sequence: CDR1 MNHEY, CDR2 SVGAGI. The J segment lost 7 bases and the V segment lost 2 bases, leaving 13 bases of the junction unmatched. The data were taken from a study of cytomegalovirus exposure and HLA in healthy donors. Background on the study: Within an early data release were roughly 90 million unique TCRs drawn from HLA-typed donors. Study findings and constraints: A list of about 180 TCR beta chains associated with cytomegalovirus was given.

60 Vbeta and 13 Jbeta primers were used in PCR. The data were produced by immunoSEQ multiplex PCR, yet TCRdb's version contains in-frame clones alone and is incomplete. The sample shows 150,000 to 200,000 clones, approximately 71% of them seen only once. The source is a woman younger than 30 in good health and CMV-seropositive. The sequencing input was PBMCs. The chain employs TRBV6-5 and TRBJ1-1, with 7 bases matching TRBD1. The CDR3 spells CASSYAAPDREDEAFF. CDR3 in DNA: TGTGCCAGCAGTTACGCCGCTCCTGACAGGGAGGATGAAGCTTTCTTT.